Listed here is a single T cell receptor (beta chain). What it recognizes is unknown. This sample was taken from a study of CD4 T cells in relation to SARS-CoV-2 and coronaviruses. Turning to the study itself: Negative control cultures got HIV-1 Nef peptides or no peptide.

The table came from immunoSEQ multiplex PCR; TCRdb's copy has only in-frame clones and leaves some out. The data show around 26,000 clones, with around three quarters seen just once and roughly 23% held by the top ten. CDR3 length equals 17 residues. The V end was cut by 3 bases, the J end by 0 bases, with 12 bases between. Germline CDR1 LNHDA, CDR2 SQIVND (reference sequence). General study findings and limits: SARS-CoV-2-driven expansion was significantly weaker in crossreactive than monoreactive clones.

Before the COVID-19 pandemic, during about 2010-2019, CD4+ T cells were taken from unexposed donors. After about 10 days of culture, CD4+ T cells were isolated. The source of this sequence is a human donor in good health. The sequencing input was CD4+ T cells from PBMCs, cultured in vitro. The J gene is TRBJ2-6, the V gene TRBV19; D uncertain. DNA of the CDR3: TGTGCCAGTAGTATTGCAGGTTTAAGCTCTGGGGCCAACGTCCTGACTTTC. It is translated as CASSIAGLSSGANVLTF.